The source of this T cell receptor beta chain is a study of T cell responses to AZD1222 COVID-19 vaccine (dated by TCRdb to the early 2020s). Background on the whole study: AZD1222 recipients whose second dose came at about 4 weeks and those whose second dose came at about 12 weeks were combined into one group, since spike-specific TCR depth and breadth did not differ between the two schedules. Enrollment into the trials was organized by age into subgroups of 18-55, 56-69 and 70-plus years, and those subgroups contained around 150, 28 and 57 TCR-sequenced participants, respectively. A total of 230 or so trial participants underwent TCR sequencing, of whom roughly 210 received two doses of AZD1222 and about 25 received two doses of the MenACWY control vaccine. Overall study results and their limits: After two AZD1222 doses, both the breadth and the depth of spike-specific TCRs were significantly higher than at day 0 and than in MenACWY recipients. Conclusions about previously exposed vaccinees are limited because only six or seven AZD1222 recipients were SARS-CoV-2 seropositive at baseline. Epitopes outside the regions mutated in the B.1.351 and B.1.1.7 variants were reportedly recognized by nearly half of the unique spike-specific TCRs. The whole spike protein was spanned by vaccine-associated CD4 TCRs, and dominant responses were seen in regions 160-218 and 743-854. In the small 56-69-year group, the increase in depth fell short of significance, most likely because of low power. Because no samples from the day 14 peak response were available, repertoires could be characterized only after the peak T cell response. Participants were mostly white British, with more females than males. The authors suggested clonal diversity may have been underestimated.

This clone was detected only once. The specificity of this receptor is unknown. Base-call qualities are not available, and no considerably larger clone is one nucleotide away. The CDR3 regions of human TCRbeta chains were analyzed by immunosequencing. The authors processed their data as follows. Repertoire TCRs were matched against a reference library of SARS-CoV-2-specific TCRs generated with the MIRA antigen-specificity platform. Breadth meant the fraction of unique TCRs that were SARS-CoV-2-associated, whereas depth meant the fraction of total T cells that were SARS-CoV-2-associated. Each spike-specific TCR was assigned to its reactive spike region and to a CD4 or CD8 class using the MIRA data. Log10-transformed breadth and depth values were compared by one-way ANOVA with Sidak's multiple comparisons tests. Entries here come from immuneACCESS through TCRdb and include only in-frame sequences with V and J called. Some clones fail to appear in such tables; in the studies checked, an unresolved V gene covers under half of the shortfall, and the cause of the remainder is unknown. Clone size and V and J calls were adopted from that table, with D and trimming inferred from the DNA. In this sample the table shows 100,000 to 150,000 clones, more than 80% of which occur a single time. Of the sample, 4.2% falls within the top ten clones.

Reading the label with the study, this specimen's time point is: baseline before first vaccination. Samples from vaccinated people were obtained from the UK trials COV001 and COV002, which included a single-blind randomized controlled phase 2/3 trial of AZD1222 (ChAdOx1 nCoV-19) in healthy adults. For TCRbeta chain sequencing, PBMC samples from trial participants were taken at day 0 and at day 28 after the second dose. The germline V gene provides CDR1 MNHEY and CDR2 SVGEGT. V is trimmed back by 0 bases and J by 0 bases, and the junction contains 13 bases that no gene match accounts for. The CDR3, cysteine through phenylalanine, is 20 amino acids long. This entry keeps only the CDR3 DNA: 60 bases, framed from base 1.

This TCR came from an adult in good health. The sample consisted of peripheral blood, taken on day 0 of AZD1222 vaccination. The rearranged chain carries TRBV6-2 or TRBV6-3 and TRBJ2-1; TRBD1 aligns with 8 central bases. In nucleotides, the sequence is TGTGCCAGCAGTTACTCGGGTCCCGGACAGGGCGGCTTCTCCTACAATGAGCAGTTCTTC. This yields the protein CASSYSGPGQGGFSYNEQFF.